One and the same sample provided the 20 T cell receptor beta chains below, sequenced in a study of OX40 agonist ivuxolimab in advanced cancers. Assay used: immunoSEQ multiplex PCR; TCRdb lists only in-frame clones, some missing. The sample carries about 91,000 clones, about 85% recorded once. The source material was CD4+ or CD8+ T cells sorted from blood, sampled in a trial of the OX40 agonist ivuxolimab. The receptors originated from an adult with an advanced solid tumor such as melanoma, head and neck, liver or kidney cancer.

This clone is a singleton in its sample. The genes are TRBV2 and TRBJ2-7; 7 bases map to TRBD2. Germline assignment: CDR1 SNHLY and CDR2 FYNNEI. The CDR3 spans 14 residues. Trimming took 1 base from V and 4 from J; bases not matched to a gene: 4. The CDR3 nucleotides are TGTGCCAGCAGTGAAGGGACTAGGGCTTACGAGCAGTACGTC. Its translation: CASSEGTRAYEQYV.

The chain joins TRBV20-1 to TRBJ1-1; D remains ambiguous. V was trimmed by 6 bases and J by 7 bases, leaving 12 bases between them. The CDR3 has 11 amino acids. Germline V gene lookup returns CDR1 DFQATT and CDR2 SNEGSKA (reference sequence). CDR3 coding DNA: TGCAGTGCCAATAGGCATGATGAAGCTTTCTTT. As protein: CSANRHDEAFF.

This clone appeared once. CDR3 loop: CASSPQGNRAKNIQYF. The CDR3 DNA follows: TGTGCCAGCAGCCCGCAGGGAAACCGAGCCAAAAACATTCAGTACTTC. This chain uses TRBV5-4 with TRBJ2-4; D perhaps matches TRBD1 (5 bases). V lost 4 bases and J 0 bases, leaving 14 bases between the germline ends. The CDR3 has 16 amino acids. Germline assignment: CDR1 SGHNT and CDR2 YYREEE (reference sequence).

The V call is TRBV9, the J call TRBJ2-1; D perhaps matches TRBD2 (5 bases). This CDR3 is built from 13 residues. Trimming removed 0 bases from V and 6 bases from J, with 7 bases in between. Germline V gene data show CDR1 as SGDLS and CDR2 as YYNGEE. The CDR3 nucleotides read TGTGCCAGCAGCGTAGGGACTTTCAATGAGCAGTTCTTC. Translating gives CASSVGTFNEQFF.

This chain joins TRBV5-6 and TRBJ2-7; TRBD1 aligns across 11 bases. Germline CDR1 reads SGHDT; CDR2 reads YYEEEE. Unmatched junction bases numbered 5, after V lost 2 bases and J lost 1 base. The CDR3 sequence is 16 residues long. This chain's CDR3 is CASSLPGQGVSYEQYF. The CDR3 nucleotides are TGTGCCAGCAGCTTACCGGGACAGGGGGTTTCCTACGAGCAGTACTTC.

The chain employs TRBV6-6 and TRBJ1-4; 8 nucleotides line up with TRBD1. V gave up 8 bases and J gave up 0 bases; unmatched junction bases: 5. This CDR3 is built from 15 residues. Germline lookup yields CDR1 MNHNY and CDR2 SVGAGI (reference sequence). The CDR3 spells CASLKTGATNEKLFF. Here the CDR3 DNA reads TGTGCCAGCCTTAAGACAGGGGCAACTAATGAAAAACTGTTTTTT.

The chain carries TRBV5-1 and TRBJ2-1, with TRBD1 matching 7 bases. Trimming cost V 7 bases and J 5 bases; bases outside gene matches: 6. Germline V gene sequence: CDR1 SGHRS, CDR2 YFSETQ. The CDR3 spans 13 residues. The DNA of the CDR3 is TGCGCCAGCCGGGACAGCCGTAACAATGAGCAGTTCTTC. This translates into CASRDSRNNEQFF.

This clone was counted a single time. The chain employs TRBV6-5 and TRBJ2-3; no reliable D call. Germline CDR1 reads MNHEY; CDR2 reads SVGAGI. The CDR3 has 10 amino acids. Trimming pared 2 bases from V and 9 bases from J, leaving 3 bases between. CDR3 residues: CASSYDTQYF. The CDR3 DNA is TGTGCCAGCAGTTACGACACGCAGTATTTT.

This chain joins TRBV18 and TRBJ2-7; D not certain. This CDR3 has 15 amino acids. Germline V CDR1 and CDR2: KGHSH, LQKENI. The V and J ends lost 0 bases and 2 bases respectively, with 11 bases between them. The CDR3 sequence: CASSPPIRTAYEQYV. CDR3 in DNA: TGTGCCAGCTCACCACCAATTAGAACGGCCTACGAGCAGTACGTC.

This chain's CDR3 is CASRQIWTKRFEQYV. CDR3 sequence (DNA): TGCGCCAGCAGACAAATATGGACTAAGCGTTTCGAGCAGTACGTC. The rearrangement links TRBV23-1 to TRBJ2-7, with D perhaps matching TRBD2 (6 bases). TRBV23-1 is given ORF status, its function remaining uncertain. The CDR3 consists of 15 residues. The ends were cut back, 6 bases at V and 6 bases at J, with 21 bases in the middle.

The rearrangement links TRBV5-5 to TRBJ1-1; a weak D match, TRBD1 (6 bases). Trimming removed 1 base at V and 7 bases at J, with 14 bases between. CDR1 is SGHKS and CDR2 is YYEKEE in the germline V gene (reference sequence). CDR3 length equals 14 residues. This chain's CDR3 is CASSLNRAEVEAFF. CDR3 DNA sequence: TGTGCCAGCAGCTTGAACAGGGCCGAAGTTGAAGCTTTCTTT. Drawing the rest from reference TRBV5-5 and TRBJ1-1, the complete variable domain is DAGVTQSPTHLIKTRGQQVTLRCSPISGHKSVSWYQQVLGQGPQFIFQYYEKEERGRGNFPDRFSARQFPNYSSELNVNALLLGDSALYLCASSLNRAEVEAFFGQGTRLTVV.

This clone occurred a few times. CDR3 in DNA: TGCGCCAGCAGCGGGTCAGGGGAATTGGTCGAGACCCAGTACTTC. Its protein product is CASSGSGELVETQYF. The V gene is TRBV5-1, the J gene TRBJ2-5; tentatively, D is TRBD1 (6 bases). The CDR3 consists of 15 residues. V lost 4 bases to trimming and J lost 5 bases, with 18 bases between them. Germline CDR1 SGHRS, CDR2 YFSETQ. The full variable domain, completed using reference TRBV5-1 and TRBJ2-5, is KAGVTQTPRYLIKTRGQQVTLSCSPISGHRSVSWYQQTPGQGLQFLFEYFSETQRNKGNFPGRFSGRQFSNSRSEMNVSTLELGDSALYLCASSGSGELVETQYFGPGTRLLVL.

The V and J genes are TRBV7-2 and TRBJ2-2; 7 bases are a match to TRBD1. The V and J ends lost 0 bases and 2 bases, in that order; junction bases with no gene match: 6. The CDR3 covers 17 residues. Germline V CDR1 and CDR2: SGHTA, FQGNSA. CDR3 region: CASSLAPDRVNTGELFF. In DNA form, the CDR3 reads TGTGCCAGCAGCTTAGCCCCCGACAGGGTAAACACCGGGGAGCTGTTTTTT.

This clone was seen just once. J is TRBJ1-6 and V is TRBV15; D perhaps matches TRBD1 (5 bases). V shed 1 base and J shed 0 bases, with 10 bases lying between them. There are 17 residues in the CDR3. The germline V gene has CDR1 LNHNV and CDR2 YYDKDF (reference sequence). CDR3 nucleotides: TGTGCCACCAGCAGAGCCAGGGTGAGCTCCTATAATTCACCCCTCCACTTT. This codes for CATSRARVSSYNSPLHF.

This chain joins TRBV2 and TRBJ2-1; 8 bases are a match to TRBD2. V dropped 8 bases and J dropped 0; count of bases not matched to a gene: 3. Germline V gene data show CDR1 as SNHLY and CDR2 as FYNNEI. The CDR3 has 14 amino acids. The chain's CDR3 is CASASGRSYNEQFF. The CDR3 DNA reads as TGTGCCAGCGCTAGCGGGCGCTCCTACAATGAGCAGTTCTTC.

The CDR3 loop reads CASSQSWGQGKGNTIYF. The CDR3 nucleotides read TGTGCCAGCAGCCAATCGTGGGGACAGGGCAAAGGAAACACCATATATTTT. The chain joins TRBV14 to TRBJ1-3, with TRBD1 matching over 9 bases. Per germline, CDR1 SGHDN and CDR2 FVKESK. V lost 2 bases and J lost 4; bases outside the gene matches: 9. This CDR3 comprises 17 residues.

The chain combines TRBV7-2 with TRBJ2-2; no clear D gene. Germline CDR1 is SGHTA and CDR2 is FQGNSA. V shed 5 bases and J shed 3 bases, with 13 bases lying between them. This CDR3 contains 15 residues. CDR3 in amino acids: CASSPHGQDTGELFF. The DNA for the CDR3 is TGTGCCAGCAGCCCGCATGGGCAGGACACCGGGGAGCTGTTTTTT.

This chain uses TRBV6-6 with TRBJ2-7; 7 nucleotides align to TRBD1. Germline values: CDR1 MNHNY, CDR2 SVGAGI (reference sequence). This CDR3 has 13 residues. V gave up 0 bases and J gave up 5 bases; unmatched junction bases: 1. The CDR3 here is CASSYSTGHEQYV. The DNA for the CDR3 is TGTGCCAGCAGTTACTCGACAGGGCACGAGCAGTACGTC.

The gene calls are TRBV27 and TRBJ2-1; 11 bases map to TRBD2. CDR1 is MNHEY, CDR2 SMNVEV, per germline (reference sequence). The CDR3 sequence is 15 residues long. J was trimmed by 2 bases and V by 6 bases; bases with no gene match: 3. CDR3 sequence: CASRLAGETYNEQFF. DNA for the CDR3: TGTGCCAGCAGACTAGCGGGAGAAACCTACAATGAGCAGTTCTTC.

The genes are TRBV4-1 and TRBJ1-2, with a possible D match to TRBD1 (6 bases). Trimming pared 1 base from V and 4 bases from J, leaving 13 bases between. The CDR3 totals 15 residues. Germline V gene data show CDR1 as MGHRA and CDR2 as YSYEKL. The CDR3 loop reads CASSQVTGLGYGYTF. CDR3 DNA: TGCGCCAGCAGCCAAGTTACAGGGCTAGGCTATGGCTACACCTTC.